Many counts were recorded for the clone carrying this T cell receptor beta chain. Its target is not known. This sample was taken from a study of T cell repertoires in cytomegalovirus infection. The CDR3 covers 16 residues. V shed 2 bases and J 9 bases; nucleotides not matched to a gene: 13. The germline V gene encodes CDR1 MNHNS and CDR2 SASEGT. Study-wide points: Clonotypes of TCR beta that were HLA-C-restricted and CMV-specific dominated the ex vivo response.

MiXCR was run by TCRdb on the reads, yielding one entry per CDR3 protein. The sample has hundreds of thousands of distinct CDR3 sequences, roughly 18% seen once. Sequenced: PBMCs. The chain combines TRBV6-1 with TRBJ2-5; 9 bases agree with TRBD1. This sequence was found in a human donor in good health (CMV status not recorded). Some clones in this sample may be carry-over from other donors' samples. The CDR3 DNA sequence: TGTGCCAGCAGTGAAATCGTGTGGGACAGGGCCGAGGCCCAGTACTTC. Protein: CASSEIVWDRAEAQYF.